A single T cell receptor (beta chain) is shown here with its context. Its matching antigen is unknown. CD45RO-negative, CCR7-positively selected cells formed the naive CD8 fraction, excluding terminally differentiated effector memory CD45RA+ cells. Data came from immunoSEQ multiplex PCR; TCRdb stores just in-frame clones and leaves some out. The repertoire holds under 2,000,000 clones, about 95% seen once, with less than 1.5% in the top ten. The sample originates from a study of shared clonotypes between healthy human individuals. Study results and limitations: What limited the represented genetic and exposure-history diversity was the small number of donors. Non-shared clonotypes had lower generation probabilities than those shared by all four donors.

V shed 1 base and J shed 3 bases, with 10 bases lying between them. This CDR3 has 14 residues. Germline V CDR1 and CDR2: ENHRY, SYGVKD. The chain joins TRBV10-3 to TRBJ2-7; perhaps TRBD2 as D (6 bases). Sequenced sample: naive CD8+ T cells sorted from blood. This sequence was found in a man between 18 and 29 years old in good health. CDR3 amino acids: CAISEYREDYEQYF. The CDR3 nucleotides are TGTGCCATCAGTGAGTATAGGGAGGACTACGAGCAGTACTTC.